One sample yielded the 13 T cell receptor beta chains listed below, sequenced in a study of radiotherapy plus CTLA-4 blockade in lung cancer. Measured with immunoSEQ multiplex PCR; TCRdb has only the in-frame clones, and not every one. The sample gives 35,000 to 45,000 clones, less than 75% of which show up once; 20% to 25% is in the top ten. The source material was peripheral blood, sampled from a patient treated with radiotherapy plus ipilimumab. These receptors were obtained from a human donor with non-small cell lung cancer who had a partial response to radiotherapy plus ipilimumab.

V gene TRBV5-1 combines with J gene TRBJ2-5, with TRBD1 matching 7 bases. The germline V gene has CDR1 SGHRS and CDR2 YFSETQ. V lost 5 bases and J lost 5; bases outside the gene matches: 6. There are 13 residues in the CDR3. The CDR3 bases are TGCGCCAGCAGTCAGGGACAGACGGAGACCCAGTACTTC. Translating it yields CASSQGQTETQYF.

The V gene is TRBV5-5, the J gene TRBJ2-6; D gene uncertain. The V gene's germline CDR1 is SGHKS and CDR2 YYEKEE (reference sequence). CDR3 length: 16 amino acids. V lost 4 bases and J 0 bases, leaving 11 bases between the germline ends. The CDR3 loop reads CASSDTIASGANVLTF. The DNA for the CDR3 is TGTGCCAGCAGCGACACCATCGCCTCTGGGGCCAACGTCCTGACTTTC.

The rearrangement links TRBV9 to TRBJ1-4; 9 bases agree with TRBD1. The CDR3 runs 15 residues. CDR1 is SGDLS, CDR2 YYNGEE, per germline. V lost 2 bases, J lost 4 bases, and 3 bases stayed unmatched. The CDR3 protein is CASSVGTGYNEKLFF. As DNA, the CDR3 is TGTGCCAGCAGCGTCGGGACAGGGTATAATGAAAAACTGTTTTTT.

The rearrangement links TRBV15 to TRBJ2-5; a weak D match, TRBD1 (6 bases). The V gene lost 9 bases and the J gene lost 1 base, with 15 bases spanning the gap. CDR1 and CDR2 from the germline V gene are LNHNV and YYDKDF (reference sequence). The CDR3 is 14 residues long. CDR3 in amino acids: CATGEGDPQETQYF. The CDR3 region has the DNA TGTGCCACGGGAGAGGGGGACCCCCAAGAGACCCAGTACTTC. The whole variable domain, filled in from reference TRBV15 and TRBJ2-5, reads DAMVIQNPRYQVTQFGKPVTLSCSQTLNHNVMYWYQQKSSQAPKLLFHYYDKDFNNEADTPDNFQSRRPNTSFCFLDIRSPGLGDTAMYLCATGEGDPQETQYFGPGTRLLVL.

This clone was detected only a few times. The V gene is TRBV15, the J gene TRBJ1-4; a possible D gene is TRBD1 (6 bases). The ends were cut back, 0 bases at V and 7 bases at J, with 21 bases in the middle. Germline CDR1 LNHNV, CDR2 YYDKDF (reference sequence). The CDR3 has 18 amino acids. The CDR3: CATSRDGTWDIGSEKLFF. The CDR3 DNA reads as TGTGCCACCAGCAGAGACGGGACGTGGGACATCGGCTCTGAAAAACTGTTTTTT.

This clone is a singleton in its sample. The chain recombines TRBV5-1 with TRBJ1-2; tentative D call: TRBD1 (5 bases). The length of the CDR3 is 17 residues. The ends were cut back, 0 bases at V and 4 bases at J, with 19 bases in the middle. Germline CDR1 is SGHRS and CDR2 is YFSETQ. CDR3 DNA sequence: TGCGCCAGCAGCTTGGCCCTTACGGGGGTTTCTGGCTATGGCTACACCTTC. Translation: CASSLALTGVSGYGYTF.

The chain combines TRBV6-5 with TRBJ2-2, with D unclear. The CDR3 is 13 amino acids. V lost 7 bases to trimming and J lost 2 bases, with 8 bases between them. In germline, CDR1 is MNHEY, CDR2 SVGAGI. The CDR3 DNA reads TGTGCCAGCACCAACTCTAACACCGGGGAGCTGTTTTTT. Translation gives CASTNSNTGELFF.

V gene TRBV19 combines with J gene TRBJ2-5; 8 positions agree with TRBD1. The CDR3 sequence is 16 residues long. Germline V gene sequence: CDR1 LNHDA, CDR2 SQIVND (reference sequence). With V trimmed by 5 bases and J by 4 bases, 12 bases remained unmatched. The CDR3 sequence is CASSWGTGGTGETQYF. The CDR3 DNA reads TGTGCCAGTAGTTGGGGAACAGGGGGGACGGGAGAGACCCAGTACTTC.

This chain connects TRBV7-2 to TRBJ1-5; D is unresolved. The length of the CDR3 is 13 residues. The germline CDR1 and CDR2 sequences are SGHTA and FQGNSA. Trimming pared 1 base from V and 6 bases from J, leaving 7 bases between. In nucleotides, the CDR3 is TGTGCCAGCAGCTTAGGTAATAGTCAGCCCCAGCATTTT. Its protein product is CASSLGNSQPQHF. The whole variable domain, remainder taken from reference TRBV7-2 and TRBJ1-5, is GAGVSQSPSNKVTEKGKDVELRCDPISGHTALYWYRQSLGQGLEFLIYFQGNSAPDKSGLPSDRFSAERTGGSVSTLTIQRTQQEDSAVYLCASSLGNSQPQHFGDGTRLSIL.

The chain combines TRBV5-1 with TRBJ2-5; no definite D call. The CDR3 sequence is 11 residues long. V was cut by 4 bases and J by 11 bases, with 12 bases left in between. CDR1 is SGHRS, CDR2 YFSETQ, per germline. The CDR3 DNA reads as TGCGCCAGCAGCGACCTAGATTCTCAGTACTTC. Its translation: CASSDLDSQYF.

V is TRBV11-2 and J is TRBJ2-7; the D is unclear. Trimming took 5 bases from V and 4 from J, leaving 9 bases between them. Germline V gives CDR1 SGHAT, CDR2 FQNNGV. The CDR3 has 12 residues. CDR3 DNA: TGTGCCAGCAGCCACATACCGTACGAGCAGTACTTC. This translates into CASSHIPYEQYF.

This sequence joins TRBV27 and TRBJ2-1; 14 bases fit TRBD2. The germline V gene encodes CDR1 MNHEY and CDR2 SMNVEV (reference sequence). V shed 2 bases and J 4 bases; nucleotides not matched to a gene: 4. The CDR3 is made up of 17 amino acids. The CDR3 bases are TGTGCCAGCAGTTTAAGACTAGCGGGAGGGCGGTACAATGAGCAGTTCTTC. This codes for CASSLRLAGGRYNEQFF.

The chain links TRBV30 to TRBJ2-7, with 13 bases lining up with TRBD2. With V trimmed by 5 bases and J by 4 bases, 8 bases remained unmatched. Germline V gives CDR1 GTSNPN, CDR2 SVGIG (reference sequence). This CDR3 spans 15 amino acids. The CDR3 DNA is TGTGCCTGGCAACTAGCGGGGGGGCGTAAGTACGAGCAGTACTTC. This sequence encodes CAWQLAGGRKYEQYF.